This T cell receptor (beta chain) was profiled in a study of cytomegalovirus exposure and HLA in healthy donors. Study-level findings and limits: Sequencing depth roughly uniform across donors was assumed in presence/absence analyses. Certain indistinguishable V segments, among them TRBV6-2 and TRBV6-3, were excluded. The classifier was said to identify cytomegalovirus status with high specificity and sensitivity.

This PCR relied on a set of 60 Vbeta primers and 13 Jbeta primers. Using immunoSEQ multiplex PCR, the repertoire was profiled, and TCRdb retains in-frame clones only, with some absent. The sample carries some 190,000 clones, 80% recorded once. The CDR3 covers 13 residues. The germline V gene encodes CDR1 LNHDA and CDR2 SQIVND (reference sequence). The V and J ends lost 6 bases and 5 bases, in that order; junction bases with no gene match: 3. With regard to this clone: As yet, its antigen is unknown.

The sequence came from a woman aged 25 to 39 in good health and CMV-seronegative. The V call is TRBV19, the J call TRBJ1-5; 8 nucleotides align to TRBD1. Specimen: PBMCs. The CDR3 is CASSGTGDQPQHF. In nucleotides, the CDR3 is TGTGCCAGTAGCGGGACAGGCGATCAGCCCCAGCATTTT.